One and the same sample provided the 26 T cell receptor beta chains below, sequenced in a study of blood T cell repertoires in COVID-19. The table came from immunoSEQ multiplex PCR; TCRdb's copy has only in-frame clones and leaves some out. This sample has over 350,000 clones, with approximately 90% found just once. Sequenced: PBMCs or T cells enriched from blood (not recorded which). All receptors come from a young woman who had recovered from COVID-19.

This clone has a single count. This sequence joins TRBV7-3 and TRBJ2-5; the match to TRBD1 covers 8 bases. This CDR3 is 16 amino acids long. Germline V gene data show CDR1 as SGHTA and CDR2 as FQGTGA. The ends lost 4 bases at V and 4 bases at J; junction bases unmatched: 11. The CDR3 DNA sequence: TGTGCCAGCAGCTCTAGAGGACAGGGTGGGGTAGAGACCCAGTACTTC. It specifies CASSSRGQGGVETQYF.

V gene TRBV14 combines with J gene TRBJ1-3; tentative D call: TRBD1 (6 bases). CDR3 size: 19 residues. Deletions cut 0 bases from V and 3 bases from J, with 21 bases between. Per the germline V gene, CDR1 is SGHDN and CDR2 is FVKESK. CDR3 bases: TGTGCCAGCAGCCAAGATGTTTCGAGGGGGTCCCCCCTTGGAAACACCATATATTTT. This encodes CASSQDVSRGSPLGNTIYF.

J is TRBJ1-2 and V is TRBV3-1 (or the pseudogene TRBV3-2); 8 bases agree with TRBD1. CDR1 LGHDT and CDR2 YNNKEL come from the germline V gene (reference sequence). CDR3 length: 12 residues. V dropped 5 bases and J dropped 7; count of bases not matched to a gene: 3. The CDR3: CASSVTGGGYTF. The CDR3 DNA reads as TGTGCCAGCAGCGTCACAGGGGGTGGCTACACCTTC.

The chain uses TRBV4-2 and TRBJ1-1, with D unclear. CDR3 size: 14 residues. CDR1 and CDR2 (germline): LGHNA, YNFKEQ. V gave up 0 bases and J gave up 4 bases, with 9 bases separating them. Here the CDR3 reads CASSQDPGSTEAFF. In DNA form, the CDR3 reads TGTGCCAGCAGCCAAGATCCGGGGAGCACTGAAGCTTTCTTT.

This chain uses TRBV7-9 with TRBJ1-2; tentatively, D is TRBD1 (5 bases). The CDR3 loop spans 18 amino acids. Trimming took 0 bases from V and 8 from J, leaving 25 bases between them. CDR1 is SEHNR and CDR2 is FQNEAQ in the germline V gene (reference sequence). CDR3: CASSLALLYGTRGQGYTF. The DNA for the CDR3 is TGTGCCAGCAGCTTAGCGCTTTTATATGGTACAAGGGGCCAAGGCTACACCTTC.

Turning to this clone: Without the conserved terminal phenylalanine or tryptophan, this CDR3 likely stems from a read error. The limits of the CDR3 on the DNA are not certain, so only TCRdb's listed CDR3 is given. The V and J genes are TRBV4-3 and TRBJ2-7; no DNA check was done on the table's D call, TRBD1. The germline V gene has CDR1 LGHNA and CDR2 YSLEER. With termini counted, the CDR3 has 10 amino acids. This CDR3 is CAFSPGTGSP.

As concerns this clone: This sample includes further DNA sequences coding for the same CDR3. The gene calls are TRBV9 and TRBJ2-5; 11 bases are shared with TRBD2. There are 14 residues in the CDR3. The V segment lost 3 bases and the J segment 3 bases; nucleotides outside the gene matches: 1. Per the germline V gene, CDR1 is SGDLS and CDR2 is YYNGEE. CDR3 sequence reads: CASSGGLAEETQYF. The CDR3 nucleotides read TGTGCCAGCAGCGGGGGACTAGCGGAAGAGACCCAGTACTTC.

The rearrangement links TRBV7-2 to TRBJ2-7; D is perhaps TRBD1 (6 bases). The CDR3 has 16 amino acids. V was trimmed by 0 bases and J by 6 bases, leaving 18 bases between them. Per the germline V gene, CDR1 is SGHTA and CDR2 is FQGNSA. The CDR3 here is CASSLARQGLGFEQYF. Here the CDR3 DNA reads TGTGCCAGCAGCTTAGCGCGTCAGGGGTTAGGTTTCGAGCAGTACTTC.

The chain combines TRBV5-6 with TRBJ2-2, with 14 bases that match TRBD2. The CDR3 consists of 19 residues. The V segment lost 4 bases and the J segment 1 base; nucleotides outside the gene matches: 9. CDR1 and CDR2 from the germline V gene are SGHDT and YYEEEE. CDR3 sequence reads: CASSLGLAGGSGNTGELFF. The CDR3, as DNA: TGTGCCAGCAGCCTAGGACTAGCGGGGGGCTCCGGGAACACCGGGGAGCTGTTTTTT.

The chain employs TRBV5-1 and TRBJ2-6, with TRBD2 as a possible D gene (6 bases). This CDR3 has 15 amino acids. V lost 3 bases to trimming and J lost 4 bases, with 11 bases between them. Germline values: CDR1 SGHRS, CDR2 YFSETQ. Here the CDR3 reads CASSSTGGGANVLTF. CDR3 coding DNA: TGCGCCAGCAGCTCGACCGGAGGGGGGGCCAACGTCCTGACTTTC.

As for this clone: Other DNA sequences in the sample encode the same CDR3. The chain links TRBV30 to TRBJ1-3; D is ambiguous. The CDR3 runs to 15 residues. Germline CDR1 reads GTSNPN; CDR2 reads SVGIG (reference sequence). Trimming shortened V by 0 bases and J by 0 bases, and 9 bases separated the two germline ends. As DNA, the CDR3 is TGTGCCTGGAGTGTTCGACGGAGCTCTGGAAACACCATATATTTT. Its translation is CAWSVRRSSGNTIYF.

This chain connects TRBV9 to TRBJ1-1, with 10 bases lining up with TRBD1. The CDR3 is 17 residues long. The V segment lost 4 bases and the J segment 0 bases; nucleotides outside the gene matches: 9. The germline CDR1 and CDR2 sequences are SGDLS and YYNGEE. The CDR3 reads CASSRDRGFTMNTEAFF. CDR3 DNA sequence: TGTGCCAGCAGCCGGGACAGGGGTTTTACAATGAACACTGAAGCTTTCTTT. The full variable domain, in which reference TRBV9 and TRBJ1-1 provide the parts outside the CDR3, is DSGVTQTPKHLITATGQRVTLRCSPRSGDLSVYWYQQSLDQGLQFLIQYYNGEERAKGNILERFSAQQFPDLHSELNLSSLELGDSALYFCASSRDRGFTMNTEAFFGQGTRLTVV.

The genes are TRBV5-1 and TRBJ2-3, with D perhaps TRBD2 (6 bases). Germline V gene lookup returns CDR1 SGHRS and CDR2 YFSETQ. V lost 3 bases and J 3 bases, leaving 14 bases between the germline ends. The length of the CDR3 is 15 residues. The CDR3, as DNA: TGCGCCAGCAGCTCCCGGCGGGGTTCTACAGATACGCAGTATTTT. Protein: CASSSRRGSTDTQYF.

This chain uses TRBV2 with TRBJ2-7, with 9 bases identical to TRBD2. Germline loops: CDR1 SNHLY, CDR2 FYNNEI. Losses at the gene ends were 6 bases for V and 6 bases for J; bases not matched to a gene: 9. The CDR3 totals 14 residues. CDR3 sequence reads: CASRPAGGSGEQYF. The CDR3 nucleotides are TGTGCCAGCAGGCCGGCGGGAGGGTCTGGCGAGCAGTACTTC.

This clone was recorded only once. The chain is built from TRBV14 and TRBJ2-7, with a tentative D call TRBD2 (6 bases). Germline values: CDR1 SGHDN, CDR2 FVKESK. The V end was cut by 0 bases, the J end by 12 bases, with 21 bases between. The CDR3 sequence is 15 residues long. The CDR3 coding sequence is TGTGCCAGCAGCCAAGATTGGGGGGTCGGCGGCTTGAGGTACTTC. It translates to CASSQDWGVGGLRYF.

This chain's CDR3 is CASSAPGSGNTIYF. DNA of the CDR3: TGTGCCAGCAGCGCCCCGGGCTCTGGAAACACCATATATTTT. The J gene is TRBJ1-3, the V gene TRBV7-2; D is unclear. V was clipped by 5 bases and J by 0 bases, with 8 bases between them. The CDR3 is 14 residues long. CDR1 and CDR2 (germline): SGHTA, FQGNSA.

This clone came up once. The chain has TRBV28 and TRBJ1-1, with D perhaps TRBD1 (6 bases). V lost 4 bases to trimming and J lost 1 base, with 31 bases between them. The CDR3 is made up of 21 amino acids. CDR1 and CDR2 from the germline V gene are MDHEN and SYDVKM. The CDR3 coding sequence is TGTGCCAGCAGTTCCACAGGGCGCACTAACCCCTTTAAACCCTCGAACACTGAAGCTTTCTTT. It translates to CASSSTGRTNPFKPSNTEAFF.

This chain links TRBV14 with TRBJ2-7; the match to TRBD1 covers 9 bases. The CDR3 has 15 amino acids. The germline V gene has CDR1 SGHDN and CDR2 FVKESK. Unmatched junction bases numbered 4, after V lost 1 base and J lost 3 bases. The CDR3: CASSQGQGEGYEQYF. CDR3 nucleotides: TGTGCCAGCAGCCAAGGACAGGGGGAAGGCTACGAGCAGTACTTC.

The rearrangement links TRBV5-8 to TRBJ1-1; 8 bases agree with TRBD1. The CDR3 is made up of 16 amino acids. J gave up 1 base and V 0 bases, and 5 bases lay outside the gene matches. The germline gives CDR1 SGHTS, CDR2 YDEGEE. The DNA for the CDR3 is TGTGCCAGCAGCTTGGGCCCAGGGGGCACGAACACTGAAGCTTTCTTT. Its protein product is CASSLGPGGTNTEAFF.

The rearrangement links TRBV11-2 to TRBJ1-4; TRBD1 aligns across 12 bases. Unmatched junction bases numbered 6, after V lost 6 bases and J lost 10 bases. The CDR3 has 14 amino acids. Germline CDR1 and CDR2: SGHAT and FQNNGV. CDR3 nucleotides: TGTGCCAGCAGGACGGGACAGGGGGCCGGAAAACTGTTTTTT. It is translated as CASRTGQGAGKLFF. Full variable domain (rest looked up from reference TRBV11-2 and TRBJ1-4): EAGVAQSPRYKIIEKRQSVAFWCNPISGHATLYWYQQILGQGPKLLIQFQNNGVVDDSQLPKDRFSAERLKGVDSTLKIQPAKLEDSAVYLCASRTGQGAGKLFFGSGTQLSVL.

V is TRBV18 and J is TRBJ2-5, with 7 bases aligning to TRBD2. The CDR3 consists of 15 residues. With 3 bases clipped from V and 1 base from J, the junction kept 5 bases outside the gene matches. The germline V gene has CDR1 KGHSH and CDR2 LQKENI. The CDR3 nucleotides read TGTGCCAGCTCACCGTCTAGCGGACTCCAAGAGACCCAGTACTTC. It codes for CASSPSSGLQETQYF. The whole variable domain, remainder taken from reference TRBV18 and TRBJ2-5, is NAGVMQNPRHLVRRRGQEARLRCSPMKGHSHVYWYRQLPEEGLKFMVYLQKENIIDESGMPKERFSAEFPKEGPSILRIQQVVRGDSAAYFCASSPSSGLQETQYFGPGTRLLVL.

The chain combines TRBV30 with TRBJ1-1, with D maybe TRBD1 (5 bases). This CDR3 region has 11 residues. From germline, CDR1 is GTSNPN and CDR2 SVGIG (reference sequence). The CDR3 reads CANNKGAEAFF. For the CDR3, the DNA is TGTGCTAACAATAAAGGGGCTGAAGCTTTCTTT.

CDR3 region: CASSVLSGGAGAGELFF. DNA for the CDR3: TGTGCCAGCAGCGTACTAAGCGGGGGGGCCGGAGCCGGGGAGCTGTTTTTT. The V and J genes are TRBV9 and TRBJ2-2; 10 bases agree with TRBD2. This CDR3 contains 17 residues. V lost 1 base, J lost 6 bases, and 9 bases stayed unmatched. The germline gives CDR1 SGDLS, CDR2 YYNGEE.

The rearrangement links TRBV6-5 to TRBJ2-1; D gene unclear. V lost 6 bases and J lost 8, with 14 bases in between. CDR1 and CDR2 (germline): MNHEY, SVGAGI. This CDR3 region has 13 residues. This CDR3 reads CASSRSDFDEQFF. For the CDR3, the DNA is TGTGCCAGCAGCCGAAGCGATTTCGATGAGCAGTTCTTC.

The chain links TRBV19 to TRBJ2-7; 9 bases map to TRBD1. CDR3 length equals 16 residues. After removal of 5 bases from V and 0 bases from J, the junction contained 8 bases not matched to a gene. Germline CDR1 reads LNHDA; CDR2 reads SQIVND (reference sequence). CDR3 DNA sequence: TGTGCCAGTAGTCCCTCACGGACAGGGGTCTCCTACGAGCAGTACTTC. It translates to CASSPSRTGVSYEQYF.

In its sample, this clone was seen once. The genes are TRBV6-5 and TRBJ2-7; 7 bases are a match to TRBD1. Trimming cost V 5 bases and J 2 bases; bases outside gene matches: 6. The CDR3 has 14 amino acids. CDR1 and CDR2 from the germline V gene are MNHEY and SVGAGI. The CDR3 DNA sequence: TGTGCCAGCAGTCTACGGACAGGAGCCTACGAGCAGTACTTC. Protein product: CASSLRTGAYEQYF.